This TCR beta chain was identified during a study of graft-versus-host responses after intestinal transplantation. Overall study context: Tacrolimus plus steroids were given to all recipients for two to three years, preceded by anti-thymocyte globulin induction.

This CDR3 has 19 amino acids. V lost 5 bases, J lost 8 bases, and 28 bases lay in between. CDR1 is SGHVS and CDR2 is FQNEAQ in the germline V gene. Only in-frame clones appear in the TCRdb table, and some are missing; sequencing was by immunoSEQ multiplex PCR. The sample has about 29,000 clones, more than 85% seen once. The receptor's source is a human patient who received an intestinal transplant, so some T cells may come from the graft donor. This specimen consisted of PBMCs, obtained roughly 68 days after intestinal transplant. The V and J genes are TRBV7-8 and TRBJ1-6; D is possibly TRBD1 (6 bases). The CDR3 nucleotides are TGTGCCAGCAGCGCCTATACAGGGATAGGGGGGGGTAGTCATTCACCCCTCCACTTT. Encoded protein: CASSAYTGIGGGSHSPLHF.